The sequence of this T cell receptor beta chain was determined in a study of T-cell memory formation after mild COVID-19. Study-wide findings and caveats: A second wave expanding day 15 to 37 was CD4+-biased; contracting clones were balanced.

TCRdb reprocessed the 5' RACE reads via MiXCR and lists one record per CDR3 protein. Of 450,000 to 650,000 distinct CDR3 sequences in the sample, 20% to 25% are singletons; the top ten hold approximately 8%. On this clonotype: Its antigen remains unknown.

CDR3 length: 14 amino acids. Trimming removed 0 bases from V and 6 bases from J, with 12 bases in between. CDR1 and CDR2 (germline): SGHRS, YFSETQ. Specimen: PBMCs or a T cell subset sorted from them (not recorded which). The chain uses TRBV5-1 and TRBJ1-2, with a tentative D call TRBD1 (6 bases). This clonotype was obtained from an adult woman who had mild COVID-19 (a few samples of this study predate the infection). Cell type and time point are not known. The CDR3: CASSLGTATDGYTF. CDR3 nucleotide sequence: TGCGCCAGCAGCTTGGGGACAGCGACGGATGGCTACACCTTC.